These 9 T cell receptor beta chains share one sample of origin, sequenced in a study of blood T cell repertoires in COVID-19. Here immunoSEQ multiplex PCR was the method, and the copy in TCRdb shows in-frame clones only, minus some. The table shows around 140,000 clones, with roughly 84% occurring only once. The sample consisted of peripheral blood. Source of these receptors: a man aged 60 to 75 with acute or convalescent COVID-19.

The genes are TRBV5-1 and TRBJ2-7, with D perhaps TRBD2 (5 bases). V was shortened by 2 bases and J by 5 bases, with 11 bases between the two germline ends. This CDR3 contains 13 residues. The germline CDR1 and CDR2 sequences are SGHRS and YFSETQ. CDR3 region: CASSFRGNHEQYF. The CDR3 DNA reads TGCGCCAGCAGCTTCAGAGGGAACCACGAGCAGTACTTC.

This clone occurred once. J is TRBJ2-1 and V is TRBV2, with 8 bases lining up with TRBD1. There are 16 residues in the CDR3. CDR1 and CDR2 from the germline V gene are SNHLY and FYNNEI. The V gene end was trimmed by 5 bases and the J gene end by 6 bases; junction bases not matched to a gene: 12. The CDR3 here is CASSLLGQVKSNEQFF. The CDR3 region has the DNA TGTGCCAGCAGTCTCCTGGGACAGGTTAAAAGCAATGAGCAGTTCTTC.

The chain uses TRBV3-1 (or the pseudogene TRBV3-2) and TRBJ2-5; tentative D call: TRBD2 (5 bases). V was clipped by 6 bases and J by 5 bases, with 13 bases between them. The CDR3 length is 13 residues. Per germline, CDR1 LGHDT and CDR2 YNNKEL (reference sequence). The CDR3 reads CASSLRGRETQYF. The CDR3 nucleotides read TGTGCCAGCAGTTTACGAGGGCGGGAGACCCAGTACTTC.

The V gene is TRBV3-1 (or the pseudogene TRBV3-2), the J gene TRBJ2-1; D is possibly TRBD2 (6 bases). Germline assignment: CDR1 LGHDT and CDR2 YNNKEL (reference sequence). Trimming stripped 2 bases from V and 6 bases from J, with 14 bases between. The length of the CDR3 is 15 residues. CDR3 nucleotide sequence: TGTGCCAGCAGCCAATCTCTGGGACTCTCCAATGAGCAGTTCTTC. Amino acids: CASSQSLGLSNEQFF.

The chain employs TRBV19 and TRBJ1-2, with D unclear. Germline lookup yields CDR1 LNHDA and CDR2 SQIVND (reference sequence). V was trimmed by 8 bases and J by 4 bases, leaving 5 bases between them. The CDR3 spans 10 residues. The CDR3 DNA is TGTGCCAGTGAGGGCTATGGCTACACCTTC. Translation: CASEGYGYTF.

The J gene is TRBJ2-7, the V gene TRBV5-1; 12 bases are shared with TRBD2. CDR1 and CDR2 from the germline V gene are SGHRS and YFSETQ. The CDR3 is 17 residues long. With 1 base clipped from V and 2 bases from J, the junction kept 7 bases outside the gene matches. DNA of the CDR3: TGCGCCAGCAGCTTGTCCCGGACTAGCGGGGAGGCCTACGAGCAGTACTTC. It encodes CASSLSRTSGEAYEQYF. The full variable domain, with the rest looked up from reference TRBV5-1 and TRBJ2-7, is KAGVTQTPRYLIKTRGQQVTLSCSPISGHRSVSWYQQTPGQGLQFLFEYFSETQRNKGNFPGRFSGRQFSNSRSEMNVSTLELGDSALYLCASSLSRTSGEAYEQYFGPGTRLTVT.

CDR3 coding DNA: TGTGCCGCAAGGGGGGGGTTCTCTGGAAACACCATATATTTT. Translated, it gives CAARGGFSGNTIYF. This chain joins TRBV25-1 and TRBJ1-3; weak D call: TRBD1 (6 bases). The CDR3 has 14 residues. CDR1 MGHDK and CDR2 SYGVNS come from the germline V gene. V lost 11 bases and J 0 bases, leaving 14 bases between the germline ends.

This chain links TRBV19 with TRBJ2-3, with TRBD2 identical over 12 bases. After removal of 4 bases from V and 5 bases from J, the junction contained 7 bases not matched to a gene. Germline V gene data show CDR1 as LNHDA and CDR2 as SQIVND (reference sequence). This CDR3 has 16 amino acids. CDR3: CASSTLAGGLEDTQYF. CDR3 nucleotide sequence: TGTGCCAGTAGTACACTAGCGGGAGGTTTAGAAGATACGCAGTATTTT. Looking up the rest from reference TRBV19 and TRBJ2-3 gives the full variable domain: DGGITQSPKYLFRKEGQNVTLSCEQNLNHDAMYWYRQDPGQGLRLIYYSQIVNDFQKGDIAEGYSVSREKKESFPLTVTSAQKNPTAFYLCASSTLAGGLEDTQYFGPGTRLTVL.

The chain joins TRBV6-5 to TRBJ2-3; TRBD2 aligns across 9 bases. Germline-derived CDR1 and CDR2 are MNHEY and SVGAGI. The CDR3 consists of 16 residues. The V and J ends lost 4 bases and 0 bases, in that order; junction bases with no gene match: 5. The CDR3 loop is CASSSVAGESTDTQYF. CDR3 DNA: TGTGCCAGCAGTTCTGTAGCGGGAGAGAGCACAGATACGCAGTATTTT.